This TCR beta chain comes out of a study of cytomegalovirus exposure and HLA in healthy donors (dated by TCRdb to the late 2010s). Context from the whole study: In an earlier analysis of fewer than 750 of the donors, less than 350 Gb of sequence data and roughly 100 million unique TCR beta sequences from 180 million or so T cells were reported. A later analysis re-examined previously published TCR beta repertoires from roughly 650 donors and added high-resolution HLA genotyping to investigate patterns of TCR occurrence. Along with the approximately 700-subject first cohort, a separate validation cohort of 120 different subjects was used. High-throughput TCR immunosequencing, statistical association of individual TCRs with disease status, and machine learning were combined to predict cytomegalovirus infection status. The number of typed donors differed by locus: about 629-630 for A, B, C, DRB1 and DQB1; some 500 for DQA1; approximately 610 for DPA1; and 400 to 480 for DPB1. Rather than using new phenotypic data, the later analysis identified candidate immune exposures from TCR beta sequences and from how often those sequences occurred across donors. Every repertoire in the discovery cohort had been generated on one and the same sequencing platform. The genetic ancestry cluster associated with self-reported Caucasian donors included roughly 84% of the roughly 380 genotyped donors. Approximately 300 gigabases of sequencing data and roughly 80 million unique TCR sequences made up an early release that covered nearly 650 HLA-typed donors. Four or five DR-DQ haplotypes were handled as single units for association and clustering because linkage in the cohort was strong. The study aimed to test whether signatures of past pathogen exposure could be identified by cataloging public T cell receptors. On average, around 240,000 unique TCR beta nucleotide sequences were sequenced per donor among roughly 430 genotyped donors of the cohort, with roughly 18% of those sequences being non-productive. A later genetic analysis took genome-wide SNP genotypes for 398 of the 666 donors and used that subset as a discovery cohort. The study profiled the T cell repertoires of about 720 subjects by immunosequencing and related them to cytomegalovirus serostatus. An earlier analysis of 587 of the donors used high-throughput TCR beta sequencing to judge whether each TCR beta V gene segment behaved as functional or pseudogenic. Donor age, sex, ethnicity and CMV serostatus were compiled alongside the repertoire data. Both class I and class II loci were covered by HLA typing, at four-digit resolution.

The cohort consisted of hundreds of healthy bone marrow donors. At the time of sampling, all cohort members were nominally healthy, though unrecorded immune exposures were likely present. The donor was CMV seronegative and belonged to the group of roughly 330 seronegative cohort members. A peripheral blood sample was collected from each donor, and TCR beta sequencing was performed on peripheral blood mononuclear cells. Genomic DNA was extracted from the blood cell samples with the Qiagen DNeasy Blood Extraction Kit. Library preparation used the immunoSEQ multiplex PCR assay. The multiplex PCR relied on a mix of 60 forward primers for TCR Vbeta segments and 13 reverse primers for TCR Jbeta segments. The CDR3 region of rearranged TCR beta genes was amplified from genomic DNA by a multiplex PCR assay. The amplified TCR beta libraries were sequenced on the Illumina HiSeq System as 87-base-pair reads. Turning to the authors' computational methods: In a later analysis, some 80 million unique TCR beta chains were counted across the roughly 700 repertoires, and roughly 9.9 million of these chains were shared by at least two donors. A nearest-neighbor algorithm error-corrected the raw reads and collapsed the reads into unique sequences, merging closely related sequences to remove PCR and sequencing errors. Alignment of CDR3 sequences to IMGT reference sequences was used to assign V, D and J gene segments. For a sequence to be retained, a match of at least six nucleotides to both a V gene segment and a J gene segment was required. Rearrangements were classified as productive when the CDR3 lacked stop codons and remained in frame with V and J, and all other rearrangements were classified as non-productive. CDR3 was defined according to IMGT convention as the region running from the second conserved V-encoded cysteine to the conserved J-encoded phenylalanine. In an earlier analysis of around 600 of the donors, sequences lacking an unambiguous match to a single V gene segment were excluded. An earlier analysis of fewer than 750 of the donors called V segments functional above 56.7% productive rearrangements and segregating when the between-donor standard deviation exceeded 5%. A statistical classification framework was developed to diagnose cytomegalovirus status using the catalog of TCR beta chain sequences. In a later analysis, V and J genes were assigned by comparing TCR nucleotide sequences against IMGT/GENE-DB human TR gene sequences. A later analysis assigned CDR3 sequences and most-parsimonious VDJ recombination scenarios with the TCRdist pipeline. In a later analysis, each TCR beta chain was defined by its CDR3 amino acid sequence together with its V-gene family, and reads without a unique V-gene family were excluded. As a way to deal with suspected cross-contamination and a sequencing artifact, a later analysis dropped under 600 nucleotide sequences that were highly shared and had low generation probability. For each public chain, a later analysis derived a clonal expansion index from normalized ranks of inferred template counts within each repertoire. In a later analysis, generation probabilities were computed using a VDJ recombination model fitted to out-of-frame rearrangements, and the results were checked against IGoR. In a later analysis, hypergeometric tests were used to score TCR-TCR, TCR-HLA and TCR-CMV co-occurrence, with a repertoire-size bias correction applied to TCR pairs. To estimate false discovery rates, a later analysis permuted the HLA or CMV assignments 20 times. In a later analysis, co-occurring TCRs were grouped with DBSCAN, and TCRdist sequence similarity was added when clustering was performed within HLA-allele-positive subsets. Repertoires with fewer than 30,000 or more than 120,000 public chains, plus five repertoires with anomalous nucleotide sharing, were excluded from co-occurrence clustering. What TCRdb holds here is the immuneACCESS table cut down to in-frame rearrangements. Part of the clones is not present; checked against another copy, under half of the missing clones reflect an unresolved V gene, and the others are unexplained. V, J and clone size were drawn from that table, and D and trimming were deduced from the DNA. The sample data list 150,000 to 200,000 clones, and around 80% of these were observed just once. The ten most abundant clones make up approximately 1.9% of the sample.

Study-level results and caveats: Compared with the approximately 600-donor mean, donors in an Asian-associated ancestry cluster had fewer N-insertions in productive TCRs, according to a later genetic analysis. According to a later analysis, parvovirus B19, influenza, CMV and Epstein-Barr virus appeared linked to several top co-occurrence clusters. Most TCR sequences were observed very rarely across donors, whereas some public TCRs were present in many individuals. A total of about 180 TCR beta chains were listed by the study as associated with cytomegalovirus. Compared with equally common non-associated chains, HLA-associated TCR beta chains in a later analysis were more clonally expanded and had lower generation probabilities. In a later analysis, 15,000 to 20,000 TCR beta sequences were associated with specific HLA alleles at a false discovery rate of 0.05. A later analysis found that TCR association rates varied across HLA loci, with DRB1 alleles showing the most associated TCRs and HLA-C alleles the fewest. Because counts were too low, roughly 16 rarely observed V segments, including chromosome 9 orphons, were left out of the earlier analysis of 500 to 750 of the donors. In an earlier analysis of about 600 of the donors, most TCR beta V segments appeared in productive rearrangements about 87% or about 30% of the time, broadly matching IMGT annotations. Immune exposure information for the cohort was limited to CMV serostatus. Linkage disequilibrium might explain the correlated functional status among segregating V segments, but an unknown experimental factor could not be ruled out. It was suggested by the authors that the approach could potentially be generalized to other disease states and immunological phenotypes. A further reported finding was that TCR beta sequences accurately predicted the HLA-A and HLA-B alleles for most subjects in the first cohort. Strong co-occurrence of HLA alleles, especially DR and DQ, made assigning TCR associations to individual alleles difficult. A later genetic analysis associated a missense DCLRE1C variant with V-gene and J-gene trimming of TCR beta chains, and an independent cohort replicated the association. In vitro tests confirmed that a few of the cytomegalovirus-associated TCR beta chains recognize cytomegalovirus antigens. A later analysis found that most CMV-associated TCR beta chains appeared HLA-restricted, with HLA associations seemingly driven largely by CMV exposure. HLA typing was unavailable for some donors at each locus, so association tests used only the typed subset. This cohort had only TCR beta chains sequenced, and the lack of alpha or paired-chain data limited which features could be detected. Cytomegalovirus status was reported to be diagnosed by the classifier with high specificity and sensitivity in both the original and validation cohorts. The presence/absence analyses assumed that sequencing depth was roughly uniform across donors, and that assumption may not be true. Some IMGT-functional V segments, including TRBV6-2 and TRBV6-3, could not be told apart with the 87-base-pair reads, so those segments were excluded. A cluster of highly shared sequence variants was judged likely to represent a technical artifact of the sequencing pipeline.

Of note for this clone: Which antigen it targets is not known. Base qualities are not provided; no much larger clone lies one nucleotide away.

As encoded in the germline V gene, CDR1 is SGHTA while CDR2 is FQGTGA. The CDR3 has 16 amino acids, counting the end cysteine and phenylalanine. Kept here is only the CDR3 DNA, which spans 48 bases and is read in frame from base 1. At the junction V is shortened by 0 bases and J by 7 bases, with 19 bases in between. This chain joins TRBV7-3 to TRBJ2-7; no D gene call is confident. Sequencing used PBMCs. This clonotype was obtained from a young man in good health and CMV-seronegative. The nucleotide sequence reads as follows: TGTGCCAGCAGCTTAACGTTGCCCGGAGCGCCCGGGGAGCAGTACTTC. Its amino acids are CASSLTLPGAPGEQYF.